This entry lists 17 T cell receptor beta chains sequenced from one sample in a study of T cells in Graves' hyperthyroidism and ophthalmopathy. TCR beta CDR3 region amplification was performed from RNA transcripts. The TCR CDR3 first-round RT-PCR relied on the HTBI primer set. Using its own MiXCR run on the multiplex PCR reads, TCRdb lists one record per CDR3 protein. The data hold 450,000 to 650,000 distinct CDR3 sequences, with over 12% observed a single time. Sequencing was done on a sample of blood. The receptors here all came from a woman aged 18-29 years with Graves' ophthalmopathy.

This clonotype was counted between two and nine times. The genes are TRBV9 and TRBJ2-7, with D possibly being TRBD1 (6 bases). V was pared by 1 base and J by 5 bases, with 13 bases between. This CDR3 spans 14 amino acids. The germline gives CDR1 SGDLS, CDR2 YYNGEE. The CDR3 DNA sequence: TGTGCCAGCAGCGTAAGTGGCAGGGGCGACGAGCAGTACTTC. Its translation: CASSVSGRGDEQYF.

The chain carries TRBV19 and TRBJ2-7, with D unresolved. The germline gives CDR1 LNHDA, CDR2 SQIVND (reference sequence). V was trimmed by 3 bases and J by 4 bases, leaving 13 bases between them. This CDR3 spans 14 amino acids. CDR3 loop: CASSIARVGYEQYF. The CDR3 DNA follows: TGTGCCAGTAGTATCGCAAGGGTGGGGTACGAGCAGTACTTC.

This clonotype was observed at least ten times. The CDR3 sequence: CSTPGQGYEQYF. DNA for the CDR3: TGCAGTACACCGGGACAGGGGTACGAGCAGTACTTC. The chain couples TRBV20-1 to TRBJ2-7; 10 nucleotides match TRBD1. J gave up 4 bases and V 8 bases, and 5 bases lay outside the gene matches. In germline, CDR1 is DFQATT, CDR2 SNEGSKA (reference sequence). This CDR3 is 12 amino acids long.

CDR3 amino acids: CSARSGTSVLGSYNEQFF. The CDR3, as DNA: TGCAGTGCTAGATCCGGGACTAGCGTCTTAGGGTCCTACAATGAGCAGTTCTTC. V is TRBV20-1 and J is TRBJ2-1; TRBD2 matches 10 bases. Germline V gene lookup returns CDR1 DFQATT and CDR2 SNEGSKA (reference sequence). V lost 2 bases and J lost 1; bases outside the gene matches: 11. The CDR3 runs to 18 residues.

This clonotype was detected ten times or more. The rearrangement links TRBV3-1 to TRBJ1-6; D uncertain. The CDR3 is 15 amino acids. Looked up from germline, CDR1 is LGHDT and CDR2 is YNNKEL (reference sequence). Trimming took 3 bases from V and 0 from J, leaving 6 bases between them. Here the CDR3 reads CASSQGSSYNSPLHF. The DNA of the CDR3 is TGTGCCAGCAGCCAGGGGAGCTCCTATAATTCACCCCTCCACTTT. Complete variable domain (other parts from reference TRBV3-1 and TRBJ1-6): DTAVSQTPKYLVTQMGNDKSIKCEQNLGHDTMYWYKQDSKKFLKIMFSYNNKELIINETVPNRFSPKSPDKAHLNLHINSLELGDSAVYFCASSQGSSYNSPLHFGNGTRLTVT.

This clonotype was counted only a few times. Compared with germline, one end of the junction differs, possibly owing to a read error. The chain carries TRBV7-6 and TRBJ2-2, with 7 bases lining up with TRBD2. The CDR3 covers 16 residues. Germline CDR1 reads SGHVS; CDR2 reads FNYEAQ. CDR3 nucleotides: TGTGCCGGCAGCTTACTAGCGCGAGAGAACACCGGGGAGCTGTTTTTT. Its protein is CAGSLLARENTGELFF.

This clonotype occurred a few times. The chain carries TRBV7-2 and TRBJ1-2; D perhaps matches TRBD1 (6 bases). Trimming removed 3 bases at V and 8 bases at J, with 19 bases between. Germline lookup yields CDR1 SGHTA and CDR2 FQGNSA. CDR3 size: 15 residues. CDR3 sequence reads: CASSFLSRGASGYTF. The CDR3 DNA is TGTGCCAGCAGCTTTCTATCACGGGGGGCTTCGGGCTACACCTTC.

The chain couples TRBV12-3 or TRBV12-4 to TRBJ2-7, with D possibly being TRBD1 (6 bases). V gave up 3 bases and J gave up 3 bases, with 30 bases separating them. This CDR3 region has 20 residues. CDR3 sequence: CASSLGHTASSGAPFYEQYF. The CDR3 DNA reads as TGTGCCAGCAGTTTGGGACATACTGCATCAAGCGGAGCACCCTTCTACGAGCAGTACTTC.

There are a few counts of this clonotype. This chain connects TRBV5-1 to TRBJ2-2; D call uncertain. Trimming cost V 4 bases and J 7 bases, with 11 bases left between them. Germline V CDR1 and CDR2: SGHRS, YFSETQ. CDR3 length: 13 amino acids. CDR3 DNA sequence: TGCGCCAGCAGCCTGGACCCCGACGGGGAGCTGTTTTTT. Translating gives CASSLDPDGELFF.

This clonotype showed up many times. The J gene is TRBJ1-3, the V gene TRBV11-3; perhaps TRBD1 as D (5 bases). The CDR3 loop spans 15 amino acids. CDR1 SGHNT and CDR2 YENEEA come from the germline V gene. V was trimmed by 0 bases and J by 0 bases, leaving 6 bases between them. CDR3 sequence: CASSLETASGNTIYF. For the CDR3, the DNA is TGTGCCAGCAGCTTAGAGACAGCCTCTGGAAACACCATATATTTT.

This clonotype was seen only once. The chain recombines TRBV7-3 with TRBJ2-1; the match to TRBD2 covers 8 bases. With V trimmed by 1 base and J by 7 bases, 6 bases remained unmatched. This CDR3 is built from 15 residues. The germline V gene encodes CDR1 SGHTA and CDR2 FQGTGA. CDR3 nucleotide sequence: TGTGCCAGCAGCTTAATCCGGACTAGCTTAAATGAGCAGTTCTTC. It yields the protein CASSLIRTSLNEQFF.

In this sample, this clonotype turned up a few times. The chain couples TRBV13 to TRBJ1-3, with no clear D. Trimming took 4 bases from V and 0 from J, leaving 13 bases between them. Germline values: CDR1 PRHDT, CDR2 FYEKMQ (reference sequence). The CDR3 loop spans 16 amino acids. The CDR3 protein is CASSSTTEGSGNTIYF. In nucleotides, the CDR3 is TGTGCCAGCAGCTCTACGACTGAGGGCTCTGGAAACACCATATATTTT.

This clonotype was found a few times. The gene calls are TRBV19 and TRBJ2-1; perhaps D is TRBD1 or TRBD2 (5 bases each). Trimming cost V 9 bases and J 3 bases, with 15 bases left between them. Per germline, CDR1 LNHDA and CDR2 SQIVND (reference sequence). The CDR3 has 14 residues. The CDR3 region is CASGERGIYNEQFF. The DNA of the CDR3 is TGTGCCAGCGGGGAGAGGGGTATCTACAATGAGCAGTTCTTC.

This clonotype was observed at least ten times. The chain's CDR3 is CASSLGGLAGGNHEQYF. DNA of the CDR3: TGTGCCAGCAGCTTAGGGGGACTAGCGGGAGGGAACCACGAGCAGTACTTC. The chain uses TRBV13 and TRBJ2-7, with 16 bases fitting TRBD2. The CDR3 consists of 17 residues. In germline, CDR1 is PRHDT, CDR2 FYEKMQ (reference sequence). With 0 bases clipped from V and 5 bases from J, the junction kept 4 bases outside the gene matches.

This clonotype was seen at least ten times. This chain connects TRBV2 to TRBJ1-1, with D uncertain. The length of the CDR3 is 12 residues. With 4 bases removed from V and 5 bases from J, the gap between germline ends came to 8 bases. Germline V gene lookup returns CDR1 SNHLY and CDR2 FYNNEI. DNA of the CDR3: TGTGCCAGCAGTGCTCAGAAGACTGAAGCTTTCTTT. This translates into CASSAQKTEAFF.

This clonotype occurred many times. The chain uses TRBV12-3 or TRBV12-4 and TRBJ2-7; tentative D call: TRBD1 (5 bases). The CDR3 sequence is 15 residues long. V lost 7 bases and J 3 bases, leaving 19 bases between the germline ends. The DNA for the CDR3 is TGTGCCAGCACCCTGCCATACTTCACAGGCTACGAGCAGTACTTC. Encoded protein: CASTLPYFTGYEQYF.

The chain carries TRBV20-1 and TRBJ1-1; 8 nucleotides line up with TRBD1. Germline V gene sequence: CDR1 DFQATT, CDR2 SNEGSKA (reference sequence). The V gene end was trimmed by 3 bases and the J gene end by 4 bases; junction bases not matched to a gene: 16. The CDR3 covers 17 residues. In nucleotides, the CDR3 is TGCAGTGCTAGGCGACCCCGGACAGGGCGGGCGGGCACTGAAGCTTTCTTT. It yields the protein CSARRPRTGRAGTEAFF.